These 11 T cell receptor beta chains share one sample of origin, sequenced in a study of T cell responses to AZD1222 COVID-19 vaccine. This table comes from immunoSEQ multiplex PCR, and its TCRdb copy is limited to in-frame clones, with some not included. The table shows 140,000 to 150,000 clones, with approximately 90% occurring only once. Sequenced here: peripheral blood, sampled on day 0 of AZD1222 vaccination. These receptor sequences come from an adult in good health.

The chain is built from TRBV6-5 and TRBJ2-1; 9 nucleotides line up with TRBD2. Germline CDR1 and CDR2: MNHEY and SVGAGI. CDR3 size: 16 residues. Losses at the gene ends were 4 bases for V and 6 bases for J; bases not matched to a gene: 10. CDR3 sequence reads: CASSSLSGSGLNEQFF. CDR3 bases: TGTGCCAGCAGTTCCCTTAGCGGGAGCGGCCTCAATGAGCAGTTCTTC.

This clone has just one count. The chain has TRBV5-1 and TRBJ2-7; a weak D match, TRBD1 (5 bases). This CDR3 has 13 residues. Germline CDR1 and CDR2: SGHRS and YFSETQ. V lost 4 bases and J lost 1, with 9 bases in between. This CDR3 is CASSVDRSYEQYF. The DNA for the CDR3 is TGCGCCAGCAGCGTTGACAGATCCTACGAGCAGTACTTC.

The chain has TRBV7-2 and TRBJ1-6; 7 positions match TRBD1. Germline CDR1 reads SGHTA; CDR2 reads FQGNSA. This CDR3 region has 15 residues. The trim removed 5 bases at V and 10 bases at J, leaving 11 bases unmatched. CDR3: CASSRDRQSLSPLHF. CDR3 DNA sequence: TGTGCCAGCAGCCGGGACAGACAGTCTTTATCACCCCTCCACTTT.

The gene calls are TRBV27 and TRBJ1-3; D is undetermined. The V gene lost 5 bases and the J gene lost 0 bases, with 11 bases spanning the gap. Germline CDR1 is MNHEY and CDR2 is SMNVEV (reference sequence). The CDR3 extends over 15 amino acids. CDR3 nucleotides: TGTGCCAGCAGTCCTCTCGGGTCCTCTGGAAACACCATATATTTT. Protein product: CASSPLGSSGNTIYF.

The CDR3 DNA reads as TGTGCCAGCAGCTTAGGAACAGGGGTCAATCAGCCCCAGCATTTT. This encodes CASSLGTGVNQPQHF. J is TRBJ1-5 and V is TRBV11-2; 7 nucleotides match TRBD1. The CDR3 is 15 amino acids. Germline CDR1 is SGHAT and CDR2 is FQNNGV. After removal of 1 base from V and 3 bases from J, the junction contained 3 bases not matched to a gene.

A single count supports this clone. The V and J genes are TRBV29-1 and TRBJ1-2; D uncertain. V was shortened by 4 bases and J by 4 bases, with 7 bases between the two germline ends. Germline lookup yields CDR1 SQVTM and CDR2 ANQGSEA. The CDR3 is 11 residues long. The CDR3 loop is CSVAAAYGYTF. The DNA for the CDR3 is TGCAGCGTTGCGGCAGCCTATGGCTACACCTTC.

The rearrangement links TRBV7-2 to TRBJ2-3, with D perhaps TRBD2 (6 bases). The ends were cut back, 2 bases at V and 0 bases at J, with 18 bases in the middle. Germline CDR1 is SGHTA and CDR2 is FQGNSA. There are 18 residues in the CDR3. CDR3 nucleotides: TGTGCCAGCAGCTTAATGACGGTCGGACGGGGGAGCACAGATACGCAGTATTTT. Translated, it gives CASSLMTVGRGSTDTQYF.

CDR3 loop: CASSIVRGQGSYEQYF. In DNA, the CDR3 is TGTGCCAGTAGTATAGTTAGGGGACAGGGATCCTACGAGCAGTACTTC. This sequence joins TRBV19 and TRBJ2-7; 9 positions agree with TRBD1. CDR1 and CDR2 (germline): LNHDA, SQIVND (reference sequence). The CDR3 is 16 amino acids. The ends lost 1 base at V and 1 base at J; junction bases unmatched: 5.

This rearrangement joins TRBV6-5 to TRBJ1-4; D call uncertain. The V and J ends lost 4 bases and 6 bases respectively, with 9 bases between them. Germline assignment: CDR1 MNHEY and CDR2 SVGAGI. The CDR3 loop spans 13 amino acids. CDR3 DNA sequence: TGTGCCAGCAGTTCTTTCAGTTATGAAAAACTGTTTTTT. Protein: CASSSFSYEKLFF.

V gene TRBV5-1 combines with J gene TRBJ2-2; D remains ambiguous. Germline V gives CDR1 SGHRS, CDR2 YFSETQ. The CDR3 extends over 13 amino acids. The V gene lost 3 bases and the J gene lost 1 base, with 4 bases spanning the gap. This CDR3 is CASSSMNTGELFF. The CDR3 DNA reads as TGCGCCAGCAGCTCGATGAACACCGGGGAGCTGTTTTTT.

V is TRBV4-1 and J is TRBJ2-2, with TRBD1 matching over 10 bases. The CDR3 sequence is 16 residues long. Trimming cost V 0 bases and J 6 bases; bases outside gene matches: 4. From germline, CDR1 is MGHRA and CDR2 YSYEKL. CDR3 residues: CASSQDDGTGAGELFF. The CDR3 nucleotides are TGCGCCAGCAGCCAAGACGATGGGACAGGGGCCGGGGAGCTGTTTTTT.